What follows is one T cell receptor beta chain and its context. These data are taken from a study of cytomegalovirus exposure and HLA in healthy donors. V lost 6 bases and J lost 6, with 14 bases in between. The CDR3 length is 13 residues. The germline gives CDR1 MNHEY, CDR2 SVGAGI. Amplification used 60 Vbeta primers and 13 Jbeta primers. Only in-frame clones appear in the TCRdb table, and some are missing; sequencing was by immunoSEQ multiplex PCR. Its table records around 70,000 clones. Sequenced input: PBMCs. The sequence was obtained from a female donor in good health and CMV-seropositive. The chain is built from TRBV6-5 and TRBJ1-1; D remains ambiguous. The CDR3 is CASSTTAGAEAFF. CDR3 sequence (DNA): TGTGCCAGCAGCACGACCGCGGGCGCTGAAGCTTTCTTT.